Included here is one TCR beta chain sequence, with context. Its antigen is unidentified. This specimen belongs to a study of OX40 agonist ivuxolimab in advanced cancers. Findings and caveats of the study: Doses of 0.1 to 3.0 mg/kg were accompanied by clonal expansion of CD4+ and CD8+ blood T cells by week 6.

Sequencing used immunoSEQ multiplex PCR; TCRdb keeps in-frame clones, though not all of them. The sample holds tens of thousands of clones, about 86% seen once. The CDR3 extends over 14 amino acids. CDR1 MDHEN and CDR2 SYDVKM come from the germline V gene. V gave up 6 bases and J gave up 5 bases, with 16 bases separating them. The chain links TRBV28 to TRBJ1-1; D is undetermined. The specimen was CD4+ or CD8+ T cells sorted from blood, collected in a trial of the OX40 agonist ivuxolimab. The source of this sequence is an adult with an advanced solid tumor such as melanoma, head and neck, liver or kidney cancer. The CDR3 here is CASSLGRVGTEAFF. The CDR3 coding sequence is TGTGCCAGCAGCCTAGGACGGGTAGGGACTGAAGCTTTCTTT.